This record covers a single T cell receptor (beta chain). The antigen remains unidentified. Profiling relied on immunoSEQ multiplex PCR, and the TCRdb table lists in-frame clones only, not all of them. The sample has 65,000 to 85,000 clones, approximately 94% seen once. These data come from a study of brain T cells in children with intractable seizures. General observations from the study: Pre-surgery blood may have been undersampled, hiding some clones.

Sequencing was limited to surgery cases with top T cell transcript signatures in brain tissue. Before surgery, patients took at least one anti-epileptic drug. The receptor comes from a boy under two years old with tuberous sclerosis and intractable seizures. The sample in question was peripheral blood, obtained at surgery.

CDR3 DNA sequence: TGTGCCCAAGGTTGGCCTAGCGGGGGGCCTTCCATCTACGAGCAGTACTTC. Residues: CAQGWPSGGPSIYEQYF. The chain is built from TRBV21-1 and TRBJ2-7; the table's D call, TRBD2, has no DNA check behind it. TRBV21-1 has pseudogene status. The CDR3 sequence is 17 residues long.